The 19 T cell receptor beta chains below all came from one sample that was sequenced in a study of OX40 agonist ivuxolimab in advanced cancers. Libraries were prepared by immunoSEQ multiplex PCR; TCRdb keeps only in-frame clonotypes and omits some of them. This table has about 75,000 clones, approximately 81% appearing once. The specimen was CD4+ or CD8+ T cells sorted from blood, collected in a trial of the OX40 agonist ivuxolimab. These receptors were taken from an adult with an advanced solid tumor such as melanoma, head and neck, liver or kidney cancer.

The V call is TRBV2, the J call TRBJ1-6, with D perhaps TRBD1 (6 bases). Germline CDR1 reads SNHLY; CDR2 reads FYNNEI. This CDR3 spans 13 amino acids. V was clipped by 3 bases and J by 6 bases, with 6 bases between them. The DNA of the CDR3 is TGTGCCAGCAGTGACAGGGGTAATTCACCCCTCCACTTT. It translates to CASSDRGNSPLHF. Looking up the rest from reference TRBV2 and TRBJ1-6 gives the full variable domain: EPEVTQTPSHQVTQMGQEVILRCVPISNHLYFYWYRQILGQKVEFLVSFYNNEISEKSEIFDDQFSVERPDGSNFTLKIRSTKLEDSAMYFCASSDRGNSPLHFGNGTRLTVT.

The chain is built from TRBV28 and TRBJ2-1; 8 positions match TRBD2. The ends lost 8 bases at V and 2 bases at J; junction bases unmatched: 11. This CDR3 has 16 amino acids. CDR1 and CDR2 (germline): MDHEN, SYDVKM. The chain's CDR3 is CASPESREGAYNEQFF. The CDR3 DNA sequence: TGTGCCAGCCCCGAAAGCCGGGAGGGCGCCTACAATGAGCAGTTCTTC.

This clone was seen a handful of times. The rearrangement uses TRBV6-1 and TRBJ2-2; possible D gene TRBD1, 5 bases. The CDR3 runs to 15 residues. From germline, CDR1 is MNHNS and CDR2 SASEGT. V lost 1 base, J lost 2 bases, and 8 bases lay in between. The CDR3 spells CASSEVRGNTGELFF. The CDR3 DNA reads TGTGCCAGCAGTGAAGTTAGGGGAAACACCGGGGAGCTGTTTTTT.

The chain employs TRBV6-5 and TRBJ2-7; D is unclear. This CDR3 comprises 13 residues. The ends were cut back, 3 bases at V and 6 bases at J, with 12 bases in the middle. CDR1 and CDR2 from the germline V gene are MNHEY and SVGAGI. The CDR3 sequence: CASSYDIGFEQYF. The CDR3 nucleotides are TGTGCCAGCAGTTATGACATCGGTTTCGAGCAGTACTTC.

This chain connects TRBV5-4 to TRBJ2-7; 7 nucleotides align to TRBD1. CDR3 length: 15 residues. Germline V gives CDR1 SGHNT, CDR2 YYREEE (reference sequence). Trimming removed 0 bases from V and 2 bases from J; junction bases left unmatched: 5. The CDR3 loop reads CASSLAYRGAYEQYF. CDR3 coding DNA: TGTGCCAGCAGCTTGGCCTACAGGGGAGCCTACGAGCAGTACTTC. The whole variable domain, remainder taken from reference TRBV5-4 and TRBJ2-7, is ETGVTQSPTHLIKTRGQQVTLRCSSQSGHNTVSWYQQALGQGPQFIFQYYREEENGRGNFPPRFSGLQFPNYSSELNVNALELDDSALYLCASSLAYRGAYEQYFGPGTRLTVT.

The J gene is TRBJ2-2, the V gene TRBV9; the D call may be TRBD1 or TRBD2 (5 bases each). This CDR3 is built from 16 residues. V was shortened by 0 bases and J by 1 base, with 10 bases between the two germline ends. In germline, CDR1 is SGDLS, CDR2 YYNGEE. The CDR3 loop reads CASSVVPGRNTGELFF. As DNA, the CDR3 is TGTGCCAGCAGCGTAGTCCCAGGGAGGAACACCGGGGAGCTGTTTTTT.

The gene calls are TRBV11-2 and TRBJ2-7; the match to TRBD2 covers 13 bases. V dropped 0 bases and J dropped 4; count of bases not matched to a gene: 0. The CDR3 runs to 15 residues. Germline V CDR1 and CDR2: SGHAT, FQNNGV. In DNA, the CDR3 is TGTGCCAGCAGCTTAGAGGGACTAGCGGGATACGAGCAGTACTTC. This gives the protein CASSLEGLAGYEQYF.

The chain employs TRBV2 and TRBJ2-7; D not certain. Trimming stripped 8 bases from V and 5 bases from J, with 10 bases between. Germline assignment: CDR1 SNHLY and CDR2 FYNNEI. CDR3 length: 11 amino acids. The CDR3 spells CASGDTHEQYF. CDR3 nucleotides: TGTGCCAGCGGGGATACCCACGAGCAGTACTTC. The full variable domain, in which reference TRBV2 and TRBJ2-7 provide the parts outside the CDR3, is EPEVTQTPSHQVTQMGQEVILRCVPISNHLYFYWYRQILGQKVEFLVSFYNNEISEKSEIFDDQFSVERPDGSNFTLKIRSTKLEDSAMYFCASGDTHEQYFGPGTRLTVT.

The chain's CDR3 is CAISERQGYEQYF. CDR3 in DNA: TGTGCCATCAGTGAGAGACAGGGGTACGAGCAGTACTTC. This rearrangement joins TRBV10-3 to TRBJ2-7; TRBD1 aligns across 8 bases. This CDR3 comprises 13 residues. Germline-derived CDR1 and CDR2 are ENHRY and SYGVKD. The V segment lost 2 bases and the J segment 4 bases; nucleotides outside the gene matches: 1.

This chain links TRBV7-9 with TRBJ2-7; TRBD1 matches 10 bases. This CDR3 spans 13 amino acids. Germline values: CDR1 SEHNR, CDR2 FQNEAQ (reference sequence). J lost 2 bases, V lost 7 bases, and 2 bases had no gene match. CDR3 in amino acids: CASTDRGPYEQYF. CDR3 nucleotides: TGTGCCAGCACCGACAGGGGGCCCTACGAGCAGTACTTC.

Here the CDR3 reads CASSVRQATYTGELFF. For the CDR3, the DNA is TGTGCCAGCAGCGTCAGACAGGCGACTTATACCGGGGAGCTGTTTTTT. The chain joins TRBV9 to TRBJ2-2; D perhaps matches TRBD1 (6 bases). The V and J ends lost 2 bases and 5 bases respectively, with 16 bases between them. The CDR3 consists of 16 residues. Per the germline V gene, CDR1 is SGDLS and CDR2 is YYNGEE.

Comment on this clone: A read error may account for a junction end that differs from germline. The gene calls are TRBV10-3 and TRBJ2-7; TRBD1 agrees at 12 bases. Germline assignment: CDR1 ENHRY and CDR2 SYGVKD. The CDR3 runs to 16 residues. CDR3 region: CAVSGGGQGATYEQYF. Written as DNA, the CDR3 is TGTGCCGTCAGTGGCGGGGGACAGGGGGCTACCTACGAGCAGTACTTC.

The rearrangement uses TRBV4-2 and TRBJ1-1, with D possibly being TRBD1 (5 bases). The CDR3 consists of 15 residues. V gave up 4 bases and J gave up 1 base, with 13 bases separating them. The V gene's germline CDR1 is LGHNA and CDR2 YNFKEQ. Here the CDR3 reads CASSLMDGGNTEAFF. CDR3 DNA sequence: TGTGCCAGCAGCCTAATGGACGGGGGGAACACTGAAGCTTTCTTT.

This chain uses TRBV19 with TRBJ2-1; possible D gene TRBD2, 6 bases. Deletions cut 0 bases from V and 7 bases from J, with 13 bases between. Germline V CDR1 and CDR2: LNHDA, SQIVND (reference sequence). This CDR3 comprises 15 residues. CDR3 bases: TGTGCCAGTAGTATAGATCCTGGGAGGCGGAATGAGCAGTTCTTC. It is translated as CASSIDPGRRNEQFF.

The chain uses TRBV27 and TRBJ2-7, with TRBD2 matching over 8 bases. Looked up from germline, CDR1 is MNHEY and CDR2 is SMNVEV (reference sequence). J lost 3 bases, V lost 1 base, and 2 bases had no gene match. CDR3 length equals 14 residues. The CDR3: CASSLLAGGYEQYF. In DNA, the CDR3 is TGTGCCAGCAGTTTATTGGCGGGAGGCTACGAGCAGTACTTC.

V and J are TRBV7-2 and TRBJ1-6; D unresolved. V was shortened by 4 bases and J by 10 bases, with 14 bases between the two germline ends. Germline CDR1 and CDR2: SGHTA and FQGNSA. CDR3 length: 14 residues. The chain's CDR3 is CASSSQVGRSPLHF. The CDR3, as DNA: TGTGCCAGCAGCTCCCAAGTCGGTAGATCACCCCTCCACTTT.

DNA of the CDR3: TGCGCCAGCAACTTACTAGCGGGAGTCATAGAGACCCAGTACTTC. It yields the protein CASNLLAGVIETQYF. The gene calls are TRBV5-1 and TRBJ2-5, with 11 bases identical to TRBD2. J was trimmed by 4 bases and V by 6 bases; bases with no gene match: 8. This CDR3 region has 15 residues. CDR1 is SGHRS, CDR2 YFSETQ, per germline.

The chain is built from TRBV18 and TRBJ2-3, with 14 bases identical to TRBD2. The germline CDR1 and CDR2 sequences are KGHSH and LQKENI. The CDR3 runs 16 residues. The V gene end was trimmed by 5 bases and the J gene end by 6 bases; junction bases not matched to a gene: 7. CDR3 DNA sequence: TGTGCCAGCTCAACTAGACTAGCGGGAGGGTTGGATACGCAGTATTTT. It codes for CASSTRLAGGLDTQYF.

V and J are TRBV11-2 and TRBJ2-1, with D maybe TRBD2 (6 bases). Germline V gene lookup returns CDR1 SGHAT and CDR2 FQNNGV. V was pared by 8 bases and J by 0 bases, with 23 bases between. The CDR3 covers 18 residues. CDR3 sequence (DNA): TGTGCCAGCGGATCGGGACTCCCAGGTTGGAGCTCCTACAATGAGCAGTTCTTC. This gives the protein CASGSGLPGWSSYNEQFF. Supplemented by reference TRBV11-2 and TRBJ2-1, the full variable domain reads EAGVAQSPRYKIIEKRQSVAFWCNPISGHATLYWYQQILGQGPKLLIQFQNNGVVDDSQLPKDRFSAERLKGVDSTLKIQPAKLEDSAVYLCASGSGLPGWSSYNEQFFGPGTRLTVL.